This T cell receptor beta chain was recovered during a study of Ad26.COV2.S vaccination and SARS-CoV-2 variants. The trim removed 5 bases at V and 10 bases at J, leaving 6 bases unmatched. CDR3 size: 12 residues. Germline assignment: CDR1 MNHEY and CDR2 SVGEGT. Here immunoSEQ multiplex PCR was the method, and the copy in TCRdb shows in-frame clones only, minus some. This sample has around 320,000 clones; about 85% occur once, and the top ten carry around 2%. Treatment noted: approximately 18 received Ad26.COV2.S at low or high dose, single or two shots; 5 received placebo; per-sample allocation not given. Day 63 after the first injection of vaccine or placebo was the sampling time. An Ad26 vector carrying the Wuhan-strain SARS-CoV-2 spike served as the vaccine.

The chain joins TRBV6-2 or TRBV6-3 to TRBJ1-2, with 8 bases that match TRBD1. The TCR was taken from a person between 18 and 65 years old who received the Ad26.COV2.S COVID-19 vaccine or a placebo. The starting material was peripheral blood, obtained in a trial of Ad26.COV2.S vaccine versus placebo. The CDR3: CASSPRQGAYTF. CDR3 DNA: TGTGCCAGCAGTCCCCGGCAGGGGGCCTACACCTTC.